This T cell receptor (beta chain) was sequenced for a study of T-cell memory formation after mild COVID-19. The overall study: Largely donor-specific TCR clusters were found.

With V trimmed by 5 bases and J by 5 bases, 8 bases remained unmatched. The CDR3 is made up of 14 amino acids. Germline CDR1 and CDR2: SEHNR and FQNEAQ (reference sequence). Researchers used 5'RACE with constant-segment primers to make TCR alpha and TCR beta cDNA libraries that carry sample barcodes and UMIs. TCRdb re-derived calls from the 5' RACE reads in MiXCR, one entry per CDR3 protein. The sample has approximately 260,000 distinct CDR3 sequences, over 15% seen once; the top ten hold approximately 3.5%. The sequenced sample was PBMCs or a T cell subset sorted from them (not recorded which). This chain links TRBV7-9 with TRBJ1-1; the match to TRBD1 covers 7 bases. The source is a man younger than 35 who had mild COVID-19 (a few samples of this study predate the infection). Cell type and time point are not known. The CDR3 spells CASSRYSGGTEAFF. CDR3 DNA sequence: TGTGCCAGCAGCCGATACTCAGGGGGGACTGAAGCTTTCTTT.